What follows are 27 T cell receptor beta chains derived from one specimen sequenced in a study of T cells in Graves' hyperthyroidism and ophthalmopathy. Authors of the study amplified TCR beta CDR3 regions from RNA transcripts. HTBI primers were the set used in a first-round RT-PCR of the TCR CDR3. A single record per CDR3 protein comes from TCRdb applying MiXCR to the multiplex PCR reads. This sample has under 350,000 distinct CDR3 sequences, with around 20% found just once. Sequenced material: blood. The receptors shown here come from a woman between 50 and 59 years old with Graves' hyperthyroidism.

This clonotype was counted between two and nine times. The chain combines TRBV9 with TRBJ2-7, with 7 positions matching TRBD1. The CDR3 covers 15 residues. Trimming took 0 bases from V and 0 from J; bases not matched to a gene: 3. The germline V gene encodes CDR1 SGDLS and CDR2 YYNGEE. CDR3: CASSVGQGLSYEQYF. The CDR3 DNA reads as TGTGCCAGCAGCGTAGGACAGGGCCTCTCCTACGAGCAGTACTTC. Drawing the rest from reference TRBV9 and TRBJ2-7, the complete variable domain is DSGVTQTPKHLITATGQRVTLRCSPRSGDLSVYWYQQSLDQGLQFLIQYYNGEERAKGNILERFSAQQFPDLHSELNLSSLELGDSALYFCASSVGQGLSYEQYFGPGTRLTVT.

Points on this clonotype: A much larger clone sits a single nucleotide away, making a read error possible. The rearrangement joins TRBV28 to TRBJ1-6; a possible D gene is TRBD1 (5 bases). The CDR3 loop spans 15 amino acids. Deletions cut 3 bases from V and 11 bases from J, with 17 bases between. From germline, CDR1 is MDHEN and CDR2 SYDVKM. As DNA, the CDR3 is TGTGCCAGCAGTTTGGAAGGGGTAGGGCGGCCACCCCTCCACTTT. Protein product: CASSLEGVGRPPLHF.

The rearrangement uses TRBV12-3 or TRBV12-4 and TRBJ2-7; TRBD1 matches 9 bases. The CDR3 extends over 16 amino acids. The V gene end was trimmed by 7 bases and the J gene end by 3 bases; junction bases not matched to a gene: 13. The CDR3 loop is CASTQGDRERGYEQYF. The CDR3 DNA sequence: TGTGCCAGCACCCAAGGGGACAGGGAGAGGGGCTACGAGCAGTACTTC.

This clonotype was observed a few times. V is TRBV2 and J is TRBJ2-1, with TRBD2 matching 7 bases. Germline V lookup: CDR1 SNHLY, CDR2 FYNNEI. This CDR3 contains 15 residues. Trimming cost V 2 bases and J 3 bases; bases outside gene matches: 4. CDR3 residues: CASSEWASGYNEQFF. The CDR3 DNA reads as TGTGCCAGCAGTGAATGGGCTAGCGGCTACAATGAGCAGTTCTTC.

V is TRBV28 and J is TRBJ2-7, with 14 bases matching TRBD2. Losses at the gene ends were 6 bases for V and 3 bases for J; bases not matched to a gene: 16. The CDR3 is made up of 19 amino acids. In germline, CDR1 is MDHEN, CDR2 SYDVKM. The CDR3 sequence is CASRFPGDSGTSGSYEQYF. The CDR3 bases are TGTGCCAGCAGGTTCCCGGGGGACAGCGGGACTAGCGGGAGCTACGAGCAGTACTTC.

This clonotype occurred many times. The V call is TRBV2, the J call TRBJ2-1, with D perhaps matching TRBD1 (5 bases). The germline V gene has CDR1 SNHLY and CDR2 FYNNEI. There are 18 residues in the CDR3. The V end lost 5 bases, the J end lost 10 bases, and 30 bases lay between the germline ends. CDR3 region: CASSTLPQGQFRSEEQFF. CDR3 nucleotide sequence: TGTGCCAGCAGTACGCTACCCCAGGGTCAATTCCGGAGCGAAGAGCAGTTCTTC.

This clonotype was seen a handful of times. The J gene is TRBJ2-3, the V gene TRBV5-1, with 7 bases aligning to TRBD1. This CDR3 contains 15 residues. V was pared by 0 bases and J by 4 bases, with 5 bases of the junction left unmatched. Germline V gene data show CDR1 as SGHRS and CDR2 as YFSETQ. CDR3 sequence: CASSLGTGEPDTQYF. CDR3 nucleotide sequence: TGCGCCAGCAGCTTGGGCACAGGGGAGCCAGATACGCAGTATTTT.

For this clonotype: A clone one base away is much larger, so this may be a read error. The V gene is TRBV28, the J gene TRBJ2-1; 11 bases are shared with TRBD2. Trimming took 3 bases from V and 8 from J; bases not matched to a gene: 12. The CDR3 length is 17 residues. Germline CDR1 and CDR2: MDHEN and SYDVKM. DNA for the CDR3: TGTGCCAGCAGTTTTTCCTTAGCGGGGGGGCACCGCGATGAGCAGTTCTTC. Its protein is CASSFSLAGGHRDEQFF.

The V call is TRBV27, the J call TRBJ1-5; possibly TRBD1 for D (6 bases). Germline V CDR1 and CDR2: MNHEY, SMNVEV (reference sequence). The CDR3 sequence is 14 residues long. The V and J ends lost 7 bases and 5 bases respectively, with 15 bases between them. The CDR3 sequence is CASTPRGSHQPQHF. The CDR3 DNA sequence: TGTGCCAGCACCCCCAGGGGCAGTCATCAGCCCCAGCATTTT.

This clonotype was seen repeatedly, ten times or more. The chain carries TRBV28 and TRBJ2-7; D may be TRBD1 or TRBD2 (5 bases each). The CDR3 contains 16 residues. V lost 6 bases, J lost 4 bases, and 22 bases lay in between. Germline V CDR1 and CDR2: MDHEN, SYDVKM. The DNA of the CDR3 is TGTGCCAGCAGGGGGACCGGGTCAAGAAACCCATACGAGCAGTACTTC. Amino acids: CASRGTGSRNPYEQYF. Variable domain in full (rest from reference TRBV28 and TRBJ2-7): DVKVTQSSRYLVKRTGEKVFLECVQDMDHENMFWYRQDPGLGLRLIYFSYDVKMKEKGDIPEGYSVSREKKERFSLILESASTNQTSMYLCASRGTGSRNPYEQYFGPGTRLTVT.

This clonotype was observed many times. The chain carries TRBV2 and TRBJ2-5, with 7 bases lining up with TRBD1. V trimming: 6 bases; J trimming: 2 bases; junction bases outside the gene matches: 3. This CDR3 spans 13 amino acids. The germline V gene encodes CDR1 SNHLY and CDR2 FYNNEI. CDR3 residues: CASSGDRQETQYF. DNA of the CDR3: TGTGCCAGCAGCGGGGACAGACAAGAGACCCAGTACTTC.

This clonotype was observed many times. The V call is TRBV5-1, the J call TRBJ1-1; 8 bases agree with TRBD1. Germline-derived CDR1 and CDR2 are SGHRS and YFSETQ. The CDR3 is made up of 14 amino acids. J lost 6 bases, V lost 0 bases, and 4 bases had no gene match. In nucleotides, the CDR3 is TGCGCCAGCAGCTTGGGGGGACAGGTCCCTGAAGCTTTCTTT. Its translation: CASSLGGQVPEAFF.

Note on this clonotype: At one boundary the junction diverges from the germline segment, which might be a read error. V is TRBV4-1 and J is TRBJ2-1; tentatively, D is TRBD1 (5 bases). Germline V lookup: CDR1 MGHRA, CDR2 YSYEKL. The CDR3 covers 14 residues. The chain's CDR3 is CASSQEAGWDEQFF. The CDR3, as DNA: TGTGCCAGCAGCCAAGAGGCAGGGTGGGATGAGCAGTTCTTC.

The chain employs TRBV2 and TRBJ1-3; 9 bases align to TRBD1. The V gene end was trimmed by 8 bases and the J gene end by 2 bases; junction bases not matched to a gene: 1. CDR3 size: 13 residues. Per the germline V gene, CDR1 is SNHLY and CDR2 is FYNNEI. This chain's CDR3 is CASGTGPGNTIYF. The CDR3 coding sequence is TGTGCCAGCGGGACAGGGCCTGGAAACACCATATATTTT.

The rearrangement links TRBV6-1 to TRBJ2-5; 7 bases are shared with TRBD2. CDR3 length equals 14 residues. V lost 6 bases, J lost 0 bases, and 4 bases stayed unmatched. Per germline, CDR1 MNHNS and CDR2 SASEGT. The CDR3 nucleotides read TGTGCCAGCAGCGCCAGCGGGGACCAAGAGACCCAGTACTTC. Its protein product is CASSASGDQETQYF.

The gene calls are TRBV4-1 and TRBJ2-5; 7 nucleotides align to TRBD1. J lost 7 bases, V lost 0 bases, and 8 bases had no gene match. There are 15 residues in the CDR3. Germline loops: CDR1 MGHRA, CDR2 YSYEKL. CDR3: CASSQDRQGLGTQYF. The CDR3 DNA reads as TGCGCCAGCAGCCAAGATCGACAGGGTCTCGGGACCCAGTACTTC.

The table lists this clonotype with a few counts. The chain has TRBV6-1 and TRBJ1-5; no reliable D call. Germline V gene sequence: CDR1 MNHNS, CDR2 SASEGT. CDR3 length equals 13 residues. Trimming took off 7 bases at V and 11 bases at J, with 18 bases between the two ends. The CDR3 loop is CASTTLLRESQHF. The DNA of the CDR3 is TGTGCCAGCACTACCCTCTTAAGGGAATCCCAGCATTTT.

The chain employs TRBV19 and TRBJ2-5; a possible D gene is TRBD2 (6 bases). V was pared by 3 bases and J by 7 bases, with 9 bases between. From germline, CDR1 is LNHDA and CDR2 SQIVND (reference sequence). CDR3 length equals 12 residues. DNA of the CDR3: TGTGCCAGTAGTATGGGGGGAGCGACCCAGTACTTC. Its translation: CASSMGGATQYF.

This clonotype was counted ten times or more. The chain combines TRBV18 with TRBJ1-4; D gene ambiguous. The CDR3 length is 15 residues. Germline assignment: CDR1 KGHSH and CDR2 LQKENI. With 3 bases removed from V and 5 bases from J, the gap between germline ends came to 13 bases. CDR3 bases: TGTGCCAGCTCACCTACCGGGCCCCGAAATGAAAAACTGTTTTTT. Its translation: CASSPTGPRNEKLFF.

Comment on this clonotype: This may be a read error, as it is one base from a much larger clone. J is TRBJ2-2 and V is TRBV12-5; 11 bases fit TRBD1. Per germline, CDR1 LGHNT and CDR2 FRNRAP. The CDR3 extends over 17 amino acids. The CDR3 spells CASGSPRTGGRNGGLFF. For the CDR3, the DNA is TGTGCTAGTGGTTCCCCGAGGACAGGGGGCCGAAACGGGGGGCTGTTTTTT. The full variable domain, with the rest looked up from reference TRBV12-5 and TRBJ2-2, is DARVTQTPRHKVTEMGQEVTMRCQPILGHNTVFWYRQTMMQGLELLAYFRNRAPLDDSGMPKDRFSAEMPDATLATLKIQPSEPRDSAVYFCASGSPRTGGRNGGLFFGEGSRLTVL.

The chain combines TRBV6-1 with TRBJ1-1; 7 bases are a match to TRBD1. Germline V gene lookup returns CDR1 MNHNS and CDR2 SASEGT. J gave up 4 bases and V 11 bases, and 7 bases lay outside the gene matches. This CDR3 is built from 12 residues. The CDR3 region has the DNA TGTGCCTCGAGACAGGGAAGCACTGAAGCTTTCTTT. Protein product: CASRQGSTEAFF.

This clonotype was recorded at least ten times. The chain combines TRBV7-2 with TRBJ2-7; 8 bases map to TRBD1. Trimming cost V 4 bases and J 2 bases; bases outside gene matches: 4. The germline V gene has CDR1 SGHTA and CDR2 FQGNSA. The CDR3 consists of 14 residues. CDR3: CASSSLDRAYEQYF. The CDR3 DNA follows: TGTGCCAGCAGCTCCCTGGACAGGGCCTACGAGCAGTACTTC.

CDR3 nucleotides: TGTGCCATCAGTGACCGGGACAGGGTGTCCTACGAGCAGTACTTC. Its translation is CAISDRDRVSYEQYF. The chain joins TRBV10-3 to TRBJ2-7; 9 bases fit TRBD1. The ends lost 3 bases at V and 1 base at J; junction bases unmatched: 4. This CDR3 is 15 amino acids long. Germline CDR1 ENHRY, CDR2 SYGVKD.

The CDR3 DNA is TGTGCCAGCAGTTTCCAGGCGGGAGTTACCTACGAGCAGTACTTC. This encodes CASSFQAGVTYEQYF. The chain is built from TRBV12-3 or TRBV12-4 and TRBJ2-7; TRBD2 agrees at 7 bases. V shed 3 bases and J 2 bases; nucleotides not matched to a gene: 7. The CDR3 has 15 amino acids.

On this clonotype: At one boundary the junction diverges from the germline segment, which might be a read error. The gene calls are TRBV7-3 and TRBJ1-1; no definite D call. Germline lookup yields CDR1 SGHTA and CDR2 FQGTGA. The CDR3 totals 13 residues. As DNA, the CDR3 is TGTGCCAGCAGCGAACAACCGAACACTGAAGTTTTCTTT. Protein product: CASSEQPNTEVFF.

This clonotype has at least ten counts. V and J are TRBV7-2 and TRBJ2-1, with 9 bases identical to TRBD1. Germline trimming cut 5 bases from V and 10 bases from J; bases unmatched to any gene: 12. Germline V lookup: CDR1 SGHTA, CDR2 FQGNSA. The CDR3 runs 15 residues. CDR3 sequence reads: CASSRWTGASPEQFF. As DNA, the CDR3 is TGTGCCAGCAGCCGCTGGACAGGGGCTTCCCCCGAGCAGTTCTTC.

This clonotype has ten or more counts. This sequence joins TRBV7-9 and TRBJ2-7, with 8 bases lining up with TRBD1. Germline values: CDR1 SEHNR, CDR2 FQNEAQ (reference sequence). The CDR3 contains 14 residues. J gave up 4 bases and V 8 bases, and 10 bases lay outside the gene matches. The CDR3, as DNA: TGTGCCAGCGGAGTTTGGACAGGGAATTACGAGCAGTACTTC. Amino acids: CASGVWTGNYEQYF.